This T cell receptor beta chain emerged from a study of shared clonotypes between healthy human individuals. As concerns this clone: No antigen is known for it.

DNA from unsorted PBMC was sequenced on ten immunoSEQ deep assay plates. Under the authors' procedure: Filtering differed for immunoSEQ, which gave only junction sequences without quality scores. Sequencing used immunoSEQ multiplex PCR; TCRdb keeps in-frame clones, though not all of them. V, J and clone size reflect that table, while D and trimming were determined from the DNA. Of about half a million clones in the sample, about 84% are singletons; the top ten hold about 12%. CDR1 and CDR2 from the germline V gene are GTSNPN and SVGIG (reference sequence). The J segment lost 4 bases and the V segment lost 5 bases, leaving 8 bases of the junction unmatched. The CDR3 length is 14 residues. General observations from the study: Represented diversity, genetic and exposure-history alike, was limited by few donors.

The receptor was isolated from a woman aged 35 to 49 in good health. Some clones in this sample may be carry-over from other donors' samples. The source material was PBMCs. This chain uses TRBV30 with TRBJ2-3, with TRBD2 matching over 8 bases. This CDR3 reads CAWETGGSSDTQYF. The CDR3 DNA sequence: TGTGCCTGGGAGACGGGAGGGAGTTCAGATACGCAGTATTTT.